This TCR beta chain came from a study of T cell responses to AZD1222 COVID-19 vaccine. The ends lost 6 bases at V and 3 bases at J; junction bases unmatched: 9. Germline-derived CDR1 and CDR2 are MNHEY and SMNVEV (reference sequence). This CDR3 has 16 residues. Data came from immunoSEQ multiplex PCR; TCRdb stores just in-frame clones and leaves some out. The table has some 140,000 clones, about 91% seen once. The sequencing used peripheral blood, collected 28 days after the second AZD1222 dose. The chain uses TRBV27 and TRBJ2-7, with 12 bases aligning to TRBD2. The clonotype was recovered from an adult who received the AZD1222 COVID-19 vaccine. The CDR3 DNA is TGTGCCAGCAGCCCCTGGACTAGCGGGAATATCTACGAGCAGTACGTC. Its translation is CASSPWTSGNIYEQYV.